This T cell receptor beta chain was documented in a study of type 1 regulatory T cells. Study-level information: This in vitro CD4 product, T-allo10, is enriched for Tr1 cells and alloantigen-specific. Study observations and caveats: Compared with non-Tr1 cells, Tr1 cells showed a narrower TCR repertoire.

In TCRdb, the reads were re-called with MiXCR into one record per CDR3 protein. The sample includes approximately 6,000 distinct CDR3 sequences, around 30% of them seen just once. This clonotype is categorized as medium-sized. Its antigen is not identified. CDR3 length equals 12 residues. V shed 3 bases and J shed 1 base, with 0 bases lying between them. Per germline, CDR1 LNHDA and CDR2 SQIVND (reference sequence). This clonotype was sampled from a human donor in good health. Material for sequencing was cultured type 1 regulatory T (Tr1) cells, either the whole culture or a sorted fraction (not recorded which). The chain employs TRBV19 and TRBJ2-2; no definite D call. CDR3 loop: CASSMNTGELFF. CDR3 nucleotide sequence: TGTGCCAGTAGTATGAACACCGGGGAGCTGTTTTTT.